This T cell receptor beta chain appears in the sequencing data of a study of T cells in Graves' hyperthyroidism and ophthalmopathy. RNA transcripts provided the source from which TCR beta CDR3 regions were amplified. First-round RT-PCR targeting the TCR CDR3 was performed with the HTBI primer set. One entry per CDR3 protein results from TCRdb running MiXCR on the multiplex PCR reads. Of some 760,000 distinct CDR3 sequences listed, around 15% were seen once; the top ten hold 9.5% to 13%. The sequenced sample was blood. The receptor was isolated from a woman younger than 35 with Graves' hyperthyroidism.

CDR3 in DNA: TGCAGTGCCCCTGGACAGGGGCGCCCCTCCTACGAGCAGTACTTC. This encodes CSAPGQGRPSYEQYF. V gene TRBV20-1 combines with J gene TRBJ2-7, with 9 bases lining up with TRBD1. Germline V CDR1 and CDR2: DFQATT, SNEGSKA (reference sequence). The junction had 9 bases not matched to a gene; V was cut back by 6 bases and J by 0 bases. This CDR3 is built from 15 residues.